This TCR beta chain originates from a study of T-cell reconstitution after alpha-beta-depleted transplantation in children. CDR1 is DFQATT and CDR2 is SNEGSKA in the germline V gene (reference sequence). CDR3 size: 13 residues. With V trimmed by 3 bases and J by 2 bases, 2 bases remained unmatched. Ten or more counts support this clonotype. Preparation of the TCRbeta library involved a method that used unique molecular identifiers. TCRdb re-derived calls from the PCR reads in MiXCR, one entry per CDR3 protein. The top ten hold 0.9% to 1.2% of the sample, which has hundreds of thousands of distinct CDR3 sequences, approximately 15% seen once.

The clonotype originates from a human donor who donated a stem cell graft to a child with acute myeloid leukemia. This chain connects TRBV20-1 to TRBJ2-3; 7 nucleotides agree with TRBD1. The sequences come from PBMCs from the stem cell graft donor, collected from the stem cell graft. Here the CDR3 reads CSARTGPTDTQYF. The CDR3 DNA is TGCAGTGCTAGGACAGGGCCCACAGATACGCAGTATTTT.